Listed below are T cell receptor beta chains from one sample, sequenced in a study of spatial heterogeneity in lung cancer. Via MiXCR, TCRdb re-called the 5' RACE reads, giving one row per CDR3 protein. The sample holds over 45,000 distinct CDR3 sequences, around 5.2% seen once. The input for sequencing was PBMCs, taken at surgery. These receptors originate from a male donor with early-stage non-small cell lung cancer. Each CDR3 is given with its conserved first and last residue. The D gene is left open where the match is weak. The listing skips clone size in some rows; elsewhere it reads once, few, many or a size class.

clone_size,v_call,d_call,j_call,cdr3_aa,cdr3_nt
many,TRBV14,-,TRBJ1-5,CASSLRGAGQPQHF,TGTGCCAGCAGCCTCAGGGGCGCTGGGCAGCCCCAGCATTTT
many,TRBV28,TRBD1,TRBJ1-4,CASTKGQLNEKLFF,TGTGCCAGCACCAAGGGACAGCTTAATGAAAAACTGTTTTTT
many,TRBV24-1,-,TRBJ2-1,CATSGGAGNEQFF,TGTGCCACCAGTGGTGGGGCAGGGAATGAGCAGTTCTTC
-,TRBV20-1,-,TRBJ1-2,CSAGGQIYGYTF,TGCAGTGCTGGGGGGCAGATCTATGGCTACACCTTC
many,TRBV2,TRBD2,TRBJ2-2,CASLRSGGRAGELFF,TGTGCCAGCCTCCGAAGTGGCGGGAGGGCCGGGGAGCTGTTTTTT
many,TRBV30,-,TRBJ1-5,CAWSEYNQPQHF,TGTGCCTGGAGTGAATACAATCAGCCCCAGCATTTT
few,TRBV28,TRBD2,TRBJ2-3,CASSLLGLAASTDTQYF,TGTGCCAGCAGTTTATTGGGACTAGCAGCTAGCACAGATACGCAGTATTTT
many,TRBV4-1,-,TRBJ2-5,CASSQGPSQETQYF,TGCGCCAGCAGCCAAGGGCCCTCACAAGAGACCCAGTACTTC
-,TRBV28,-,TRBJ2-7,CASRFRTETYEQYF,TGTGCCAGCCGTTTTAGGACGGAAACCTACGAGCAGTACTTC
-,TRBV11-2,-,TRBJ1-6,CASSLDWQGTNSPLHF,TGTGCCAGCAGCTTAGATTGGCAGGGGACTAATTCACCCCTCCACTTT
many,TRBV7-9,TRBD2,TRBJ2-1,CASSLARGKEQFF,TGTGCCAGCAGCTTAGCGCGGGGGAAAGAGCAGTTCTTC
many,TRBV5-1,-,TRBJ2-5,CASHSSERETQYF,TGCGCCAGCCACTCATCCGAACGAGAGACCCAGTACTTC
few,TRBV6-2/TRBV6-3,-,TRBJ1-1,CASSYFDTEAFF,TGTGCCAGCAGTTACTTTGACACTGAAGCTTTCTTT
many,TRBV4-3,-,TRBJ2-1,CASSQDGATVNEQFF,TGCGCCAGCAGCCAAGATGGGGCTACAGTGAATGAGCAGTTCTTC
-,TRBV3-1,TRBD2,TRBJ2-1,CASSQGGGSGRYEQFF,TGTGCCAGCAGCCAAGGCGGAGGTAGCGGGAGATATGAGCAGTTCTTC
many,TRBV5-1,TRBD2,TRBJ2-6,CASSKTSEYSAGANVLTF,TGCGCCAGCAGCAAAACTAGCGAGTATTCCGCCGGGGCCAACGTCCTGACTTTC
many,TRBV19,TRBD1,TRBJ1-5,CASSKDREGQPQHF,TGTGCCAGTAGTAAGGACAGGGAAGGTCAGCCCCAGCATTTT
many,TRBV10-3,-,TRBJ2-2,CAISGPGDTGELFF,TGTGCCATCAGTGGTCCTGGAGACACCGGGGAGCTGTTTTTT
many,TRBV11-3,TRBD2,TRBJ2-1,CASSLDQLAGHNEQFF,TGTGCCAGCAGCTTAGATCAACTAGCGGGACACAATGAGCAGTTCTTC
-,TRBV12-3/TRBV12-4,-,TRBJ2-2,CASSLAGASGELFF,TGTGCCAGCAGTTTAGCGGGAGCGTCCGGGGAGCTGTTTTTT
many,TRBV20-1,TRBD2,TRBJ2-4,CSAGGTSGLAKNIQYF,TGCAGTGCCGGGGGGACTAGCGGGCTAGCCAAAAACATTCAGTACTTC
many,TRBV5-1,TRBD2,TRBJ2-1,CASSGSSGSSYNEQFF,TGCGCCAGCAGCGGATCTAGCGGGAGCTCCTACAATGAGCAGTTCTTC
many,TRBV30,TRBD2,TRBJ2-7,CAWRLAGYEQYF,TGTGCCTGGAGGCTAGCGGGGTACGAGCAGTACTTC
many,TRBV6-5,-,TRBJ2-1,CASSSLYEEQFF,TGTGCCAGCAGTTCCCTATACGAAGAGCAGTTCTTC
many,TRBV7-2,TRBD1,TRBJ1-4,CASSLRQGEGKLFF,TGTGCCAGCAGCCTACGACAGGGTGAGGGAAAACTGTTTTTT
many,TRBV20-1,TRBD2,TRBJ2-5,CSAPRTSGFQETQYF,TGCAGTGCCCCTCGGACTAGCGGATTCCAAGAGACCCAGTACTTC
many,TRBV18,-,TRBJ2-5,CASVDRNQETQYF,TGTGCCAGCGTCGACAGGAACCAAGAGACCCAGTACTTC
-,TRBV10-3,-,TRBJ2-7,CAISDLRLGPYEQYF,TGTGCCATCAGTGATTTGAGACTAGGACCCTACGAGCAGTACTTC
-,TRBV6-6,-,TRBJ2-4,CASTPSRVINIQYF,TGTGCCAGCACCCCCAGCAGGGTTATAAACATTCAGTACTTC
-,TRBV4-1,TRBD2,TRBJ2-7,CASSYRTSGRADLGSEQYF,TGCGCCAGCAGCTACAGAACTAGCGGGAGGGCCGATTTAGGTTCCGAGCAGTACTTC
-,TRBV4-3,-,TRBJ1-3,CASSQAPAGNTIYF,TGCGCCAGCAGCCAAGCCCCGGCTGGAAACACCATATATTTT
many,TRBV20-1,TRBD2,TRBJ2-2,CSARVTLAGNTGELFF,TGCAGTGCTAGAGTCACACTAGCGGGAAACACCGGGGAGCTGTTTTTT
many,TRBV10-3,TRBD1,TRBJ2-5,CAAGQGDQETQYF,TGTGCCGCCGGACAGGGGGACCAAGAGACCCAGTACTTC
many,TRBV28,-,TRBJ2-7,CASSLWGLANSSYEQYF,TGTGCCAGCAGTTTATGGGGTCTAGCCAACAGCTCCTACGAGCAGTACTTC
few,TRBV7-2,TRBD2,TRBJ2-7,CASTDLAGSLEQYF,TGTGCCAGCACCGATCTAGCGGGGAGCCTTGAGCAGTACTTC
many,TRBV28,TRBD2,TRBJ2-1,CASSSGTSGRRWDYNEQFF,TGTGCCAGCAGTTCCGGGACTAGCGGGAGGCGGTGGGACTACAATGAGCAGTTCTTC
once,TRBV7-9,-,TRBJ1-1,CASSQGKRGTEAFF,TGTGCCAGCAGCCAAGGGAAACGAGGCACTGAAGCTTTCTTT
many,TRBV6-1,TRBD2,TRBJ2-1,CASSEGPAGVGNEQFF,TGTGCCAGCAGTGAAGGGCCAGCGGGAGTTGGTAATGAGCAGTTCTTC
many,TRBV7-8,-,TRBJ2-1,CASSLAIHNEQFF,TGTGCCAGCAGCTTAGCTATCCACAATGAGCAGTTCTTC
many,TRBV7-8,-,TRBJ2-1,CASSPISKYNEQFF,TGTGCCAGCAGCCCCATTAGCAAATACAATGAGCAGTTCTTC
few,TRBV20-1,TRBD2,TRBJ2-3,CSADTSGKDTQYF,TGCAGTGCGGATACTAGCGGGAAAGATACGCAGTATTTT
few,TRBV7-9,TRBD2,TRBJ2-1,CASSAPPRLAGAGNEQFF,TGTGCCAGCAGCGCTCCTCCACGACTAGCGGGAGCGGGCAATGAGCAGTTCTTC
many,TRBV28,-,TRBJ1-5,CASSIHFEEYQPQHF,TGTGCCAGCAGTATACACTTTGAAGAATATCAGCCCCAGCATTTT
few,TRBV6-5,-,TRBJ2-7,CASSYSRSFYEQYF,TGTGCCAGCAGTTACTCTCGGAGCTTCTACGAGCAGTACTTC
many,TRBV9,TRBD1,TRBJ1-4,CASSATGGSKLFF,TGTGCCAGCAGCGCTACAGGGGGTTCAAAACTGTTTTTT
many,TRBV20-1,-,TRBJ1-4,CSAREGAQVNEKLFF,TGCAGTGCTAGAGAGGGGGCGCAGGTTAATGAAAAACTGTTTTTT
many,TRBV7-8,-,TRBJ2-3,CASSLTGDTQYF,TGTGCCAGCAGCCTTACCGGAGATACGCAGTATTTT
many,TRBV19,-,TRBJ2-1,CASSPGEGVSRLSFRF,TGTGCCAGTAGTCCTGGAGAGGGAGTCTCCAGGCTCTCTTTTAGATTC
many,TRBV4-1,-,TRBJ1-1,CASSQPGEITEAFF,TGCGCCAGCAGCCAACCAGGGGAGATCACTGAAGCTTTCTTT
many,TRBV20-1,TRBD1,TRBJ1-6,CSANRQGANSPLHF,TGCAGTGCTAACCGACAGGGGGCGAATTCACCCCTCCACTTT
many,TRBV7-9,TRBD1,TRBJ2-7,CASSFQGEYEQYF,TGTGCCAGCAGCTTCCAGGGGGAGTACGAGCAGTACTTC
many,TRBV12-3/TRBV12-4,-,TRBJ1-3,CAARRDPGNTIYF,TGTGCCGCCCGTCGGGACCCAGGAAACACCATATATTTT
many,TRBV27,-,TRBJ1-4,CASSPLGTLDEKLFF,TGTGCCAGCAGTCCCCTTGGAACGTTGGATGAAAAACTGTTTTTT
many,TRBV7-9,TRBD1,TRBJ2-2,CASSADRLMDTGELFF,TGTGCCAGCAGCGCGGACAGGCTTATGGACACCGGGGAGCTGTTTTTT
-,TRBV6-2/TRBV6-3,-,TRBJ1-5,CASSYSDRSNQPQHF,TGTGCCAGCAGTTATTCTGACAGAAGTAATCAGCCCCAGCATTTT
many,TRBV11-2,-,TRBJ1-2,CASSHSGRYGYTF,TGTGCCAGCAGCCATTCGGGCCGCTATGGCTACACCTTC
many,TRBV2,TRBD1,TRBJ2-7,CASSEATGGFHEQYF,TGTGCCAGCAGTGAAGCGACAGGGGGCTTCCACGAGCAGTACTTC
many,TRBV11-2,-,TRBJ2-1,CASSLPAGRAYNEQFF,TGTGCCAGCAGCCTACCAGCAGGGAGAGCCTACAATGAGCAGTTCTTC
few,TRBV12-3/TRBV12-4,TRBD2,TRBJ2-2,CASRHASGRVGELFF,TGTGCCAGCAGGCACGCTAGCGGGAGAGTCGGGGAGCTGTTTTTT